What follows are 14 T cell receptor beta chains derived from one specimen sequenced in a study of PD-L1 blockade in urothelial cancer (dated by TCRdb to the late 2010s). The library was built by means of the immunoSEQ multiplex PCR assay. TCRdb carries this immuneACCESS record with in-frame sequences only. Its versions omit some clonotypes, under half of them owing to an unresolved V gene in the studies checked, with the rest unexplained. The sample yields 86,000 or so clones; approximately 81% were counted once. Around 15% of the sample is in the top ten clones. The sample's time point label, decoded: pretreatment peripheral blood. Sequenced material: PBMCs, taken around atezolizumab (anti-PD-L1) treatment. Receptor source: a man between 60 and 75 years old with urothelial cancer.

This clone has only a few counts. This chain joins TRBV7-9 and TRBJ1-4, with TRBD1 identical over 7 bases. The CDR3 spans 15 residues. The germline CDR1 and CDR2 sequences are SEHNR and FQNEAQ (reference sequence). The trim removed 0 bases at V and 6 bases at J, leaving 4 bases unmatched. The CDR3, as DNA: TGTGCCAGCAGCTTAGCGACAGGGTTCGATGAAAAACTGTTTTTT. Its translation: CASSLATGFDEKLFF.

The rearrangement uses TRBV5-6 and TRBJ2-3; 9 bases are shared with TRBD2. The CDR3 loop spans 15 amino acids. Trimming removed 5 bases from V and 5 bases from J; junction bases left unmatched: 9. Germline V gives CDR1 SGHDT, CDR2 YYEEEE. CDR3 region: CASSPLAGIEDTQYF. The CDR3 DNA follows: TGTGCCAGCAGTCCCCTAGCGGGGATAGAAGATACGCAGTATTTT. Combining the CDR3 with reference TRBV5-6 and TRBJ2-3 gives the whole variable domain DAGVTQSPTHLIKTRGQQVTLRCSPKSGHDTVSWYQQALGQGPQFIFQYYEEEERQRGNFPDRFSGHQFPNYSSELNVNALLLGDSALYLCASSPLAGIEDTQYFGPGTRLTVL.

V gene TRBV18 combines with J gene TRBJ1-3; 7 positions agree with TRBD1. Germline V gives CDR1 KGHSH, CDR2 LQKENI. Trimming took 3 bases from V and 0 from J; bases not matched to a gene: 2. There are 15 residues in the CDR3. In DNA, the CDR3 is TGTGCCAGCTCACCGGGACAGAACTCTGGAAACACCATATATTTT. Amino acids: CASSPGQNSGNTIYF.

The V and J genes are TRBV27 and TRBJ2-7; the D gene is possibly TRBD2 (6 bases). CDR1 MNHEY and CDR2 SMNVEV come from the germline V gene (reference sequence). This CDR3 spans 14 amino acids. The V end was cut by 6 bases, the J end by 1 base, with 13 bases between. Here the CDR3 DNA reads TGTGCCAGCAGGTTGGGGACTGCATCCTACGAGCAGTACTTC. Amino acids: CASRLGTASYEQYF.

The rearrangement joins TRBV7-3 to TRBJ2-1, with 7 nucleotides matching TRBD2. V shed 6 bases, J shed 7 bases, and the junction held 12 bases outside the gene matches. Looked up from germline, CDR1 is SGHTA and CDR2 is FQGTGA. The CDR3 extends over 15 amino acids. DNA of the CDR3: TGTGCCAGCAGACTCGGCGGGAGTGGTTATAATGAGCAGTTCTTC. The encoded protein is CASRLGGSGYNEQFF.

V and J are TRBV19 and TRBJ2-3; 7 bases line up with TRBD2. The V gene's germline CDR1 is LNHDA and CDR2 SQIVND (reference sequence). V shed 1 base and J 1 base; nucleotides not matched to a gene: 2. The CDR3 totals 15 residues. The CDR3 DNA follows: TGTGCCAGTAGTATAGCGGGGAGGGGCACAGATACGCAGTATTTT. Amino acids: CASSIAGRGTDTQYF.

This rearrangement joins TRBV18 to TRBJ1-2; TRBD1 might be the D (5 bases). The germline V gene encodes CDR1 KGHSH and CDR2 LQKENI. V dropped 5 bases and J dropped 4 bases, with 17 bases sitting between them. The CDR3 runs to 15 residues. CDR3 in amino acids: CASSTIQGFTYGYTF. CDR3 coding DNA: TGTGCCAGCTCAACCATCCAGGGTTTTACCTATGGCTACACCTTC.

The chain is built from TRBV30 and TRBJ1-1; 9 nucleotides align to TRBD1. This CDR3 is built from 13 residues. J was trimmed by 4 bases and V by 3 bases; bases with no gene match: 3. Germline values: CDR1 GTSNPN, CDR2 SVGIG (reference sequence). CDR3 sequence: CAWRGQGPTEAFF. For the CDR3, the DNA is TGTGCCTGGAGGGGACAGGGCCCCACTGAAGCTTTCTTT. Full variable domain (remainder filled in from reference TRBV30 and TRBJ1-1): SQTIHQWPATLVQPVGSPLSLECTVEGTSNPNLYWYRQAAGRGLQLLFYSVGIGQISSEVPQNLSASRPQDRQFILSSKKLLLSDSGFYLCAWRGQGPTEAFFGQGTRLTVV.

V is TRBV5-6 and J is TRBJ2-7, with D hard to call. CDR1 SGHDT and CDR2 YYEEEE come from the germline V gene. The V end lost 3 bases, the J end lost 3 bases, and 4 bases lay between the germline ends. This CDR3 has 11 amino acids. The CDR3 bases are TGTGCCAGCAGCTCCTTCTACGAGCAGTACTTC. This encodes CASSSFYEQYF.

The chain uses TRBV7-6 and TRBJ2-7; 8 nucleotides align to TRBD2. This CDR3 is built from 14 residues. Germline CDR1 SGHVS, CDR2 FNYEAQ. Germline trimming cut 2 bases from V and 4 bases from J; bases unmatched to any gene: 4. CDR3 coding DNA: TGTGCCAGCAGCTTAAGCGGGAGTACTTACGAGCAGTACTTC. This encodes CASSLSGSTYEQYF. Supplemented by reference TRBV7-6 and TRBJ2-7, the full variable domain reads GAGVSQSPRYKVTKRGQDVALRCDPISGHVSLYWYRQALGQGPEFLTYFNYEAQQDKSGLPNDRFSAERPEGSISTLTIQRTEQRDSAMYRCASSLSGSTYEQYFGPGTRLTVT.

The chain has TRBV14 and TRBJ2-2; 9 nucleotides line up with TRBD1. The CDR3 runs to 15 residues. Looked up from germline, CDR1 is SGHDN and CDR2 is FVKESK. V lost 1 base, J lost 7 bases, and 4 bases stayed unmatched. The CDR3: CASSQGGTGYGELFF. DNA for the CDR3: TGTGCCAGCAGCCAAGGAGGGACAGGGTACGGGGAGCTGTTTTTT.

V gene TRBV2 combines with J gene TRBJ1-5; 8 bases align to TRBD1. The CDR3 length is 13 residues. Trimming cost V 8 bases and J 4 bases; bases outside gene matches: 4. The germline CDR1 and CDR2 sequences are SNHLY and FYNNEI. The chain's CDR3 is CASAGQANQPQHF. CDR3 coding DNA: TGTGCCAGCGCGGGACAGGCAAATCAGCCCCAGCATTTT.

The CDR3 sequence: CASSDSGPYEQYF. The CDR3 DNA reads as TGTGCCAGCAGTGACAGCGGCCCCTACGAGCAGTACTTC. The chain has TRBV6-1 and TRBJ2-7; TRBD2 might be the D (5 bases). In germline, CDR1 is MNHNS, CDR2 SASEGT. V lost 3 bases and J 2 bases, leaving 8 bases between the germline ends. The CDR3 is made up of 13 amino acids.

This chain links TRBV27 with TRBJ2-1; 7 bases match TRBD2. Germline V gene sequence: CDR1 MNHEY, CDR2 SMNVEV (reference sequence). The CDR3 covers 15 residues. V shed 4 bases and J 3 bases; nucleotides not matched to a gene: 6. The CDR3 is CASSSREVYYNEQFF. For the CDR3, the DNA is TGTGCCAGCAGTTCACGGGAGGTCTACTACAATGAGCAGTTCTTC.